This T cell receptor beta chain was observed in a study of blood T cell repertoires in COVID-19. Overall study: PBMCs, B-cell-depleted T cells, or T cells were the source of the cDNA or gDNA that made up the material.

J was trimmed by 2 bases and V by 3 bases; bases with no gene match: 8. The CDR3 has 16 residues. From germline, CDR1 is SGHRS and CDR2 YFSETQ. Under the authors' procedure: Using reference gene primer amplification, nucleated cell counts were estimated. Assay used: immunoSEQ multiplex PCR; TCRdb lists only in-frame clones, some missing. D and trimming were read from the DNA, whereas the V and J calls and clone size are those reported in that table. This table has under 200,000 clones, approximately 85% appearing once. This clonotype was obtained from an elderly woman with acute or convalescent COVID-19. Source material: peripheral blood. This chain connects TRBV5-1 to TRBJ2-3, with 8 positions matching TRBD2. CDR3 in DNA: TGCGCCAGCAGCTCGCCCGGGACTAGTCACACAGATACGCAGTATTTT. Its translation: CASSSPGTSHTDTQYF.